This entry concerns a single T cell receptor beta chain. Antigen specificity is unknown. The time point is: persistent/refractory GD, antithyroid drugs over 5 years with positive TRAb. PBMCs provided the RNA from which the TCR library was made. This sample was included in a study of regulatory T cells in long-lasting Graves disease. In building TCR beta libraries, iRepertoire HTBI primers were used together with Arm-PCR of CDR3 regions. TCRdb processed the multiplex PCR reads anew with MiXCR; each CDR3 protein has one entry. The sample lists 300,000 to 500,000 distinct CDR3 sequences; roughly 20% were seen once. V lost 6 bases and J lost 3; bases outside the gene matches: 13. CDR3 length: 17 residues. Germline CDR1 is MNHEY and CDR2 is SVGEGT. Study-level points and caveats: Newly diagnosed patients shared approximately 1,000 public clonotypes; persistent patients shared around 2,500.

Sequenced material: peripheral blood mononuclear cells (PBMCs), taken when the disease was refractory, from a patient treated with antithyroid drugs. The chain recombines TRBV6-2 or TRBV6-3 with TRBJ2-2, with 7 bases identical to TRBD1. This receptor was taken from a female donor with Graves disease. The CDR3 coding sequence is TGTGCCAGCAGCGATAAAAGACAGGGAGAGTACACCGGGGAGCTGTTTTTT. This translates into CASSDKRQGEYTGELFF.